These 23 T cell receptor beta chains were sequenced from one sample in a study of OX40 agonist ivuxolimab in advanced cancers. TCRdb keeps only in-frame clones here, not all; method: immunoSEQ multiplex PCR. The sample lists tens of thousands of clones, roughly three quarters occurring once. Sequencing was performed on CD4+ or CD8+ T cells sorted from blood, taken in a trial of the OX40 agonist ivuxolimab. The receptors were sampled from an adult with an advanced solid tumor such as melanoma, head and neck, liver or kidney cancer.

The V and J genes are TRBV19 and TRBJ1-1; 9 bases fit TRBD1. J gave up 6 bases and V 3 bases, and 8 bases lay outside the gene matches. The germline V gene has CDR1 LNHDA and CDR2 SQIVND (reference sequence). The CDR3 has 15 residues. CDR3 DNA sequence: TGTGCCAGTAGTATTGGGACAGGGAGTTTCCCTGAAGCTTTCTTT. This sequence encodes CASSIGTGSFPEAFF.

This clone was detected once. J is TRBJ1-1 and V is TRBV5-1; D possibly corresponds to TRBD1 (6 bases). V was pared by 4 bases and J by 4 bases, with 14 bases between. Germline CDR1 reads SGHRS; CDR2 reads YFSETQ. This CDR3 spans 14 amino acids. The CDR3 nucleotides are TGCGCCAGCAGCCGCAGGGGCGGTGGCACTGAAGCTTTCTTT. It encodes CASSRRGGGTEAFF.

This clone is categorized as medium-sized. The chain has TRBV7-9 and TRBJ2-1, with D unresolved. The CDR3 loop spans 15 amino acids. V was clipped by 1 base and J by 2 bases, with 9 bases between them. Germline assignment: CDR1 SEHNR and CDR2 FQNEAQ (reference sequence). The DNA of the CDR3 is TGTGCCAGCAGCTTAGGCCTAGTCCCCTACAATGAGCAGTTCTTC. Amino acid sequence: CASSLGLVPYNEQFF.

The V call is TRBV5-1, the J call TRBJ2-3; D is ambiguous. The germline gives CDR1 SGHRS, CDR2 YFSETQ. The ends were cut back, 0 bases at V and 0 bases at J, with 17 bases in the middle. The CDR3 sequence is 18 residues long. Here the CDR3 DNA reads TGCGCCAGCAGCTTGGGGCCCGAGAAGGGTTCTAGCACAGATACGCAGTATTTT. It yields the protein CASSLGPEKGSSTDTQYF.

A few counts support this clone. The same CDR3 can be traced to other DNA sequences in this sample. CDR3 DNA: TGTGCCAGCAGTGAACTAGCGGGGGGGTACAATGAGCAGTTCTTC. Its protein product is CASSELAGGYNEQFF. V is TRBV6-1 and J is TRBJ2-1; 12 nucleotides match TRBD2. The V gene end was trimmed by 2 bases and the J gene end by 4 bases; junction bases not matched to a gene: 0. CDR3 length equals 15 residues. Germline CDR1 and CDR2: MNHNS and SASEGT.

This rearrangement joins TRBV7-3 to TRBJ2-2; no clear D. V was shortened by 8 bases and J by 4 bases, with 14 bases between the two germline ends. The CDR3 runs to 14 residues. Germline V gene data show CDR1 as SGHTA and CDR2 as FQGTGA. In nucleotides, the CDR3 is TGTGCCAGCGCTCGAAGCACGCCCACCGGGGAGCTGTTTTTT. Residues: CASARSTPTGELFF.

The chain recombines TRBV11-1 with TRBJ1-1; TRBD1 agrees at 8 bases. Germline assignment: CDR1 SGHAT and CDR2 FQDESV (reference sequence). J lost 1 base, V lost 4 bases, and 2 bases had no gene match. The CDR3 extends over 14 amino acids. CDR3 amino acids: CASSSGQGNTEAFF. CDR3 nucleotides: TGTGCCAGCAGCTCCGGACAGGGGAACACTGAAGCTTTCTTT.

The chain combines TRBV4-2 with TRBJ2-1, with D tentatively TRBD1 (5 bases). This CDR3 contains 15 residues. The germline gives CDR1 LGHNA, CDR2 YNFKEQ. Trimming left V 0 bases short and J 5 bases short, with 11 bases between. The CDR3 bases are TGTGCCAGCAGCCAAGATCGAGACAGACACAATGAGCAGTTCTTC. Its translation: CASSQDRDRHNEQFF.

Regarding this clone: In the same sample, other DNA sequences code for this CDR3. The chain joins TRBV6-5 to TRBJ1-1, with a tentative D call TRBD1 (5 bases). Looked up from germline, CDR1 is MNHEY and CDR2 is SVGAGI. The CDR3 totals 14 residues. V shed 6 bases and J shed 1 base, with 12 bases lying between them. This chain's CDR3 is CASSLLGGNTEAFF. Here the CDR3 DNA reads TGTGCCAGCAGCCTTCTGGGGGGGAACACTGAAGCTTTCTTT.

This clone was found many times. This chain links TRBV7-2 with TRBJ2-7; D may be TRBD1 (6 bases). V lost 3 bases and J lost 3, with 12 bases in between. The CDR3 runs to 14 residues. Germline V gene sequence: CDR1 SGHTA, CDR2 FQGNSA. CDR3 loop: CASSFAGVNYEQYF. The CDR3 DNA reads as TGTGCCAGCAGCTTTGCAGGGGTTAACTACGAGCAGTACTTC.

This clone was seen a single time. J is TRBJ2-7 and V is TRBV11-3; maybe TRBD1 (5 bases). The CDR3 loop spans 14 amino acids. V was clipped by 7 bases and J by 5 bases, with 18 bases between them. Germline values: CDR1 SGHNT, CDR2 YENEEA. CDR3 nucleotides: TGTGCCAGCACCCCATCGCAGGGTTTCGACGAGCAGTACTTC. Translated: CASTPSQGFDEQYF.

The chain recombines TRBV4-2 with TRBJ1-4; D is ambiguous. Looked up from germline, CDR1 is LGHNA and CDR2 is YNFKEQ. Between the trimmed V and J ends, which lost 1 base and 8 bases, there was a span of 17 bases. There are 16 residues in the CDR3. CDR3 sequence: CASSQGGSKSGEKLFF. CDR3 DNA sequence: TGTGCCAGCAGCCAAGGCGGATCAAAGAGTGGCGAAAAACTGTTTTTT.

The chain carries TRBV29-1 and TRBJ1-1; TRBD1 is a possible D gene (5 bases). The length of the CDR3 is 13 residues. The V gene lost 7 bases and the J gene lost 1 base, with 13 bases spanning the gap. Germline CDR1 is SQVTM and CDR2 is ANQGSEA. The CDR3 DNA sequence: TGCAGCGCCGATTTAACAGGGAACACTGAAGCTTTCTTT. Translated: CSADLTGNTEAFF.

The V gene is TRBV19, the J gene TRBJ2-3; 8 bases are shared with TRBD1. The CDR3 extends over 14 amino acids. Germline V gene sequence: CDR1 LNHDA, CDR2 SQIVND (reference sequence). The ends lost 6 bases at V and 5 bases at J; junction bases unmatched: 7. The CDR3 region has the DNA TGTGCCAGTAGCGACAGGGGAGCTATAGATACGCAGTATTTT. Translation gives CASSDRGAIDTQYF. Together with reference TRBV19 and TRBJ2-3, the CDR3 gives the full variable domain: DGGITQSPKYLFRKEGQNVTLSCEQNLNHDAMYWYRQDPGQGLRLIYYSQIVNDFQKGDIAEGYSVSREKKESFPLTVTSAQKNPTAFYLCASSDRGAIDTQYFGPGTRLTVL.

DNA of the CDR3: TGTGCCAGCAGTTCAGGCAGGAACTCTGGAAACACCATATATTTT. It specifies CASSSGRNSGNTIYF. The V and J genes are TRBV6-6 and TRBJ1-3; D remains unclear. With 4 bases removed from V and 0 bases from J, the gap between germline ends came to 10 bases. Per the germline V gene, CDR1 is MNHNY and CDR2 is SVGAGI (reference sequence). The CDR3 consists of 15 residues.

The CDR3 DNA reads as TGCGCCAGCAGCCCAGGGACTCATTCCGATGAGCAGTTCTTC. It translates to CASSPGTHSDEQFF. This chain joins TRBV5-1 and TRBJ2-1; possibly TRBD2 for D (6 bases). There are 14 residues in the CDR3. V was clipped by 4 bases and J by 8 bases, with 16 bases between them. Germline values: CDR1 SGHRS, CDR2 YFSETQ. Full variable domain (remainder filled in from reference TRBV5-1 and TRBJ2-1): KAGVTQTPRYLIKTRGQQVTLSCSPISGHRSVSWYQQTPGQGLQFLFEYFSETQRNKGNFPGRFSGRQFSNSRSEMNVSTLELGDSALYLCASSPGTHSDEQFFGPGTRLTVL.

This chain uses TRBV6-1 with TRBJ1-1, with D possibly matching TRBD1 (5 bases). V dropped 2 bases and J dropped 5 bases, with 12 bases sitting between them. The germline gives CDR1 MNHNS, CDR2 SASEGT. This CDR3 has 14 amino acids. The CDR3 DNA sequence: TGTGCCAGCAGTGAAAGGGGCACGGATACTGAAGCTTTCTTT. As protein: CASSERGTDTEAFF.

The J gene is TRBJ1-2, the V gene TRBV5-1; tentatively, D is TRBD1 (6 bases). Germline V gene data show CDR1 as SGHRS and CDR2 as YFSETQ. CDR3 length: 14 amino acids. V was trimmed by 4 bases and J by 5 bases, leaving 15 bases between them. The CDR3 is CASSVDSSGYGYTF. The CDR3 bases are TGCGCCAGCAGCGTGGACAGCTCCGGGTATGGCTACACCTTC.

CDR3 coding DNA: TGTGCCAGCAGCCCCCGCGGGGAGGGGTATGGCTACACCTTC. Translating it yields CASSPRGEGYGYTF. The V call is TRBV9, the J call TRBJ1-2, with D possibly being TRBD1 (5 bases). Germline V gene lookup returns CDR1 SGDLS and CDR2 YYNGEE. This CDR3 is 14 amino acids long. V shed 4 bases and J shed 5 bases, with 15 bases lying between them.

This clone was counted a single time. The chain carries TRBV7-3 and TRBJ2-1; the D is unclear. V was clipped by 2 bases and J by 5 bases, with 10 bases between them. This CDR3 has 14 residues. Germline V gene lookup returns CDR1 SGHTA and CDR2 FQGTGA. The CDR3 sequence is CASSLVTTHNEQFF. The CDR3, as DNA: TGTGCCAGCAGCTTAGTCACTACACACAATGAGCAGTTCTTC.

The J gene is TRBJ1-1, the V gene TRBV5-1, with D maybe TRBD1 (5 bases). This CDR3 has 13 residues. Trimming stripped 8 bases from V and 0 bases from J, with 11 bases between. Germline CDR1 reads SGHRS; CDR2 reads YFSETQ. CDR3 amino acids: CASSRGMNTEAFF. CDR3 nucleotides: TGCGCCAGTTCTCGGGGGATGAACACTGAAGCTTTCTTT.

The chain uses TRBV5-4 and TRBJ2-5; 9 bases are shared with TRBD1. V lost 4 bases and J lost 5; bases outside the gene matches: 9. The germline V gene encodes CDR1 SGHNT and CDR2 YYREEE (reference sequence). CDR3 length: 15 residues. CDR3 amino acids: CASSQGQGLGETQYF. The CDR3 region has the DNA TGTGCCAGCAGCCAAGGACAGGGGTTAGGGGAGACCCAGTACTTC.

The chain joins TRBV12-5 to TRBJ2-1; TRBD2 might be the D (5 bases). Trimming stripped 0 bases from V and 2 bases from J, with 17 bases between. Germline V gene data show CDR1 as LGHNT and CDR2 as FRNRAP. The CDR3 sequence is 18 residues long. The CDR3: CASGLVLGLPVTYNEQFF. CDR3 sequence (DNA): TGTGCTAGTGGTTTGGTACTAGGACTCCCTGTTACCTACAATGAGCAGTTCTTC.